This T cell receptor (beta chain) was captured by sequencing in a study of blood T cell repertoires in COVID-19. Overall study: The study drew acute and convalescent COVID-19 samples from the United States, Italy and Spain.

Generated by immunoSEQ multiplex PCR, the TCRdb table keeps only in-frame clones and is missing some. This table has about 53,000 clones, approximately 85% appearing once. V lost 2 bases and J 5 bases, leaving 16 bases between the germline ends. This CDR3 has 15 residues. Germline V gene data show CDR1 as GTSNPN and CDR2 as SVGIG (reference sequence). Source material: peripheral blood. The sequence was obtained from a woman aged 55-69 years with acute or convalescent COVID-19. The chain recombines TRBV30 with TRBJ2-1, with D hard to call. CDR3 amino acids: CAWSPAERVNNEQFF. CDR3 coding DNA: TGTGCCTGGAGTCCGGCCGAGCGCGTAAACAATGAGCAGTTCTTC.